These 9 T cell receptor beta chains came from one sample sequenced in a study of cytomegalovirus exposure and HLA in healthy donors. The PCR used 60 Vbeta and 13 Jbeta primers. Data came from immunoSEQ multiplex PCR; TCRdb stores just in-frame clones and leaves some out. The sample lists fewer than 90,000 clones, 65% to 80% occurring once. Sequencing was carried out using PBMCs. The receptors derive from a man in his thirties or forties in good health and CMV-seropositive.

V and J are TRBV28 and TRBJ2-7; 9 positions agree with TRBD1. There are 17 residues in the CDR3. Germline V lookup: CDR1 MDHEN, CDR2 SYDVKM. Germline trimming cut 9 bases from V and 5 bases from J; bases unmatched to any gene: 20. Written as DNA, the CDR3 is TGTGCCAGTGATCGTCTGGGGGGCGGACAGGGGAGACACGAGCAGTACTTC. Its translation: CASDRLGGGQGRHEQYF.

This clone has a single count. The V and J genes are TRBV9 and TRBJ1-2, with 9 bases matching TRBD1. This CDR3 is 17 amino acids long. The germline V gene encodes CDR1 SGDLS and CDR2 YYNGEE. V gave up 2 bases and J gave up 3 bases; unmatched junction bases: 11. CDR3 coding DNA: TGTGCCAGCAGCGTGAACTCTTTACAGGGGGCGGACTATGGCTACACCTTC. Its protein product is CASSVNSLQGADYGYTF.

The chain combines TRBV19 with TRBJ2-2, with TRBD2 matching 7 bases. Germline V gene sequence: CDR1 LNHDA, CDR2 SQIVND (reference sequence). V trimming: 7 bases; J trimming: 3 bases; junction bases outside the gene matches: 11. The CDR3 has 16 residues. The CDR3 sequence is CASNRRRGGDTGELFF. The CDR3 bases are TGTGCCAGTAACCGTCGAAGGGGAGGGGACACCGGGGAGCTGTTTTTT.

Of note for this clone: The germline gene is not matched at one end of the junction; a read error may be the cause. This rearrangement joins TRBV7-7 to TRBJ2-5, with TRBD2 identical over 8 bases. There are 15 residues in the CDR3. Germline V CDR1 and CDR2: SSHAT, FNYEAQ (reference sequence). CDR3 DNA sequence: TGTGCTAGCAGTCAAGGACTAGCTCGTATTGAGGCCCAGTACTTC. Protein sequence: CASSQGLARIEAQYF.

This chain links TRBV9 with TRBJ2-3; TRBD2 agrees at 7 bases. Germline trimming cut 3 bases from V and 3 bases from J; bases unmatched to any gene: 19. The germline CDR1 and CDR2 sequences are SGDLS and YYNGEE. CDR3 size: 19 residues. The DNA for the CDR3 is TGTGCCAGCAGCGCCTCATCACCGGCGGCTAGCGGTTGGACAGATACGCAGTATTTT. Amino acid sequence: CASSASSPAASGWTDTQYF. The full variable domain, with the rest looked up from reference TRBV9 and TRBJ2-3, is DSGVTQTPKHLITATGQRVTLRCSPRSGDLSVYWYQQSLDQGLQFLIQYYNGEERAKGNILERFSAQQFPDLHSELNLSSLELGDSALYFCASSASSPAASGWTDTQYFGPGTRLTVL.

The V and J genes are TRBV6-6 and TRBJ1-1; the match to TRBD1 covers 7 bases. The CDR3 is 16 amino acids. V shed 6 bases and J 3 bases; nucleotides not matched to a gene: 13. Germline V gene sequence: CDR1 MNHNY, CDR2 SVGAGI (reference sequence). The CDR3 region is CASRTRVGGRDTEAFF. The CDR3 DNA reads TGTGCCAGCAGAACTAGGGTAGGGGGCCGGGACACTGAAGCTTTCTTT.

The V gene is TRBV6-1, the J gene TRBJ1-3; D not certain. Germline loops: CDR1 MNHNS, CDR2 SASEGT. V lost 6 bases to trimming and J lost 1 base, with 13 bases between them. The CDR3 totals 15 residues. The CDR3 DNA follows: TGTGCCAGCAGACCACAAGAAGATTCTGGAAACACCATATATTTT. The encoded protein is CASRPQEDSGNTIYF.

Notes on this clone: The germline gene is not matched at one end of the junction; a read error may be the cause. The V call is TRBV20-1, the J call TRBJ1-1; D may be TRBD1 (6 bases). This CDR3 spans 9 amino acids. The V gene's germline CDR1 is DFQATT and CDR2 SNEGSKA (reference sequence). Written as DNA, the CDR3 is TGCAGTGCTCGGGGGGGAGGGGGCTTT. It yields the protein CSARGGGGF.

This rearrangement joins TRBV19 to TRBJ2-5, with 7 bases that match TRBD1. The CDR3 loop spans 14 amino acids. CDR1 LNHDA and CDR2 SQIVND come from the germline V gene (reference sequence). The V gene end was trimmed by 6 bases and the J gene end by 1 base; junction bases not matched to a gene: 5. The CDR3 loop reads CASSQTGTQETQYF. CDR3 in DNA: TGTGCCAGTAGCCAGACAGGGACCCAAGAGACCCAGTACTTC.